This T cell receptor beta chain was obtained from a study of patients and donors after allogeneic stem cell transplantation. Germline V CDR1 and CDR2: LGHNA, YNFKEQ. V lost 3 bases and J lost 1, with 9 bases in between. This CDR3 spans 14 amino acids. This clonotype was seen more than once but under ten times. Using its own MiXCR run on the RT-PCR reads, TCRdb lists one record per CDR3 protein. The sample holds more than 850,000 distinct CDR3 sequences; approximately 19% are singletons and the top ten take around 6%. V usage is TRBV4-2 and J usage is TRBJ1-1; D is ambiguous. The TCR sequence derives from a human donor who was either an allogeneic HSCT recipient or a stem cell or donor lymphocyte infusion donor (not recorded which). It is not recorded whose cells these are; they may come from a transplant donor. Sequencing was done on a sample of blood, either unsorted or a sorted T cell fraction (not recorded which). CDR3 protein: CASSHPDRNTEAFF. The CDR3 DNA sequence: TGTGCCAGCAGCCACCCCGACCGGAACACTGAAGCTTTCTTT.